Below, 29 T cell receptor beta chains from the same sample are listed, as sequenced in a study of blood T cell repertoires in COVID-19 (TCRdb year 2020). Preparation of the library involved the immunoSEQ multiplex PCR assay. In TCRdb, the immuneACCESS table is reduced to in-frame sequences with V and J assigned. These tables do not hold every clone; where another copy was compared, an unresolved V gene accounts for under half, and the others remain unexplained. Here the sample has approximately 100,000 clones; roughly 84% occur a single time. About 27% of the sample is taken by the ten largest. Sequenced: peripheral blood. The origin of the receptors is a man in his sixties with acute or convalescent COVID-19.

Concerning this clone: A much more abundant neighbour one base away suggests this may be a read error. The J gene is TRBJ2-2, the V gene TRBV19, with 11 bases aligning to TRBD2. With V trimmed by 4 bases and J by 5 bases, 3 bases remained unmatched. The CDR3 sequence is 15 residues long. CDR1 and CDR2 from the germline V gene are LNHDA and SQIVND (reference sequence). The CDR3: CASSKLAGDTGELFF. CDR3 nucleotide sequence: TGTGCCAGTAGTAAACTAGCGGGGGATACCGGGGAGCTGTTTTTT.

V usage is TRBV27 and J usage is TRBJ2-7, with D perhaps TRBD1 (6 bases). The V and J ends lost 3 bases and 7 bases respectively, with 25 bases between them. The germline V gene encodes CDR1 MNHEY and CDR2 SMNVEV (reference sequence). The CDR3 length is 17 residues. The CDR3, as DNA: TGTGCCAGCAGTTTGATGATGGGGGCCGTGAGCGCGGGTGAGCAGTACTTC. As protein: CASSLMMGAVSAGEQYF.

The genes are TRBV6-1 and TRBJ1-4; 8 bases are a match to TRBD1. V was pared by 4 bases and J by 0 bases, with 10 bases of the junction left unmatched. The CDR3 consists of 18 residues. Germline CDR1 MNHNS, CDR2 SASEGT. CDR3 sequence: CASSVWTGRGATNEKLFF. The CDR3 region has the DNA TGTGCCAGCAGTGTTTGGACAGGGAGAGGGGCAACTAATGAAAAACTGTTTTTT.

The gene calls are TRBV6-2 or TRBV6-3 and TRBJ2-3; D uncertain. Germline CDR1 and CDR2: MNHEY and SVGEGT. This CDR3 region has 14 residues. V dropped 6 bases and J dropped 2 bases, with 12 bases sitting between them. The CDR3, as DNA: TGTGCCAGCAGCGATCTAGTTCCCACAGATACGCAGTATTTT. This codes for CASSDLVPTDTQYF.

J is TRBJ1-2 and V is TRBV19, with no clear D. Germline V CDR1 and CDR2: LNHDA, SQIVND (reference sequence). This CDR3 is 16 amino acids long. V lost 5 bases, J lost 4 bases, and 20 bases lay in between. CDR3 bases: TGTGCCAGTAGTTTCGGGCGGGAGCGAAGTTTCTATGGCTACACCTTC. Encoded protein: CASSFGRERSFYGYTF.

V and J are TRBV11-2 and TRBJ2-3, with TRBD1 identical over 9 bases. The CDR3 extends over 15 amino acids. Germline values: CDR1 SGHAT, CDR2 FQNNGV. Germline trimming cut 3 bases from V and 2 bases from J; bases unmatched to any gene: 3. CDR3 DNA sequence: TGTGCCAGCAGCTTCGACAGGGGGGTCACAGATACGCAGTATTTT. Protein sequence: CASSFDRGVTDTQYF.

The CDR3 here is CASSPRTDRVYNEQFF. CDR3 DNA: TGTGCCAGCAGCCCCCGGACTGACAGGGTCTACAATGAGCAGTTCTTC. The chain is built from TRBV25-1 and TRBJ2-1; 7 bases align to TRBD1. There are 16 residues in the CDR3. The germline gives CDR1 MGHDK, CDR2 SYGVNS. V gave up 6 bases and J gave up 3 bases; unmatched junction bases: 11.

The gene calls are TRBV5-6 and TRBJ2-3; 10 nucleotides match TRBD2. The germline V gene encodes CDR1 SGHDT and CDR2 YYEEEE. With 9 bases clipped from V and 4 bases from J, the junction kept 8 bases outside the gene matches. The CDR3 sequence is 14 residues long. This CDR3 reads CATSEREGADTQYF. As DNA, the CDR3 is TGTGCCACCTCGGAGCGGGAGGGGGCAGATACGCAGTATTTT.

In this sample, this clone turned up once. The chain recombines TRBV6-1 with TRBJ1-5, with D unclear. V was clipped by 4 bases and J by 6 bases, with 22 bases between them. Per the germline V gene, CDR1 is MNHNS and CDR2 is SASEGT. The CDR3 covers 17 residues. The DNA of the CDR3 is TGTGCCAGCAGTGTAGGATCGTCAAGCGTGATCGGTCAGCCCCAGCATTTT. Residues: CASSVGSSSVIGQPQHF.

V gene TRBV5-1 combines with J gene TRBJ2-5; TRBD2 matches 8 bases. Germline CDR1 and CDR2: SGHRS and YFSETQ. The ends lost 2 bases at V and 5 bases at J; junction bases unmatched: 2. This CDR3 has 13 residues. The chain's CDR3 is CASSFPGGETQYF. The CDR3 nucleotides read TGCGCCAGCAGCTTTCCGGGAGGGGAGACCCAGTACTTC.

The genes are TRBV6-5 and TRBJ2-2; 11 bases match TRBD2. V dropped 10 bases and J dropped 5; count of bases not matched to a gene: 3. Germline loops: CDR1 MNHEY, CDR2 SVGAGI. This CDR3 region has 13 residues. The CDR3 loop is CATGLAETGELFF. The CDR3 nucleotides are TGTGCCACGGGACTAGCGGAGACCGGGGAGCTGTTTTTT.

The CDR3 protein is CASSPPSGFEKLFF. CDR3 in DNA: TGTGCCAGCTCACCACCGAGCGGATTTGAAAAACTGTTTTTT. The V call is TRBV18, the J call TRBJ1-4; no clear D gene. This CDR3 is built from 14 residues. Germline lookup yields CDR1 KGHSH and CDR2 LQKENI. V was cut by 0 bases and J by 7 bases, with 9 bases left in between.

The chain uses TRBV3-1 (or the pseudogene TRBV3-2) and TRBJ1-1; D remains ambiguous. This CDR3 has 13 residues. V was cut by 6 bases and J by 4 bases, with 12 bases left in between. CDR1 is LGHDT, CDR2 YNNKEL, per germline (reference sequence). The CDR3 nucleotides read TGTGCCAGCAGTCGGAGGGTGATCACTGAAGCTTTCTTT. Translated: CASSRRVITEAFF.

The V and J genes are TRBV6-5 and TRBJ1-1, with 7 bases identical to TRBD1. This CDR3 spans 11 amino acids. The ends lost 10 bases at V and 4 bases at J; junction bases unmatched: 3. CDR1 is MNHEY, CDR2 SVGAGI, per germline. CDR3 in amino acids: CAIGTATEAFF. The CDR3 DNA reads TGTGCCATAGGGACAGCCACTGAAGCTTTCTTT.

The chain combines TRBV19 with TRBJ2-4; tentative D call: TRBD2 (7 bases). Trimming pared 7 bases from V and 3 bases from J, leaving 16 bases between. The CDR3 spans 15 residues. Germline V gene lookup returns CDR1 LNHDA and CDR2 SQIVND (reference sequence). CDR3 in DNA: TGTGCCAGTATTCACCCAGGGGAGGGCAAAAACATTCAGTACTTC. Amino acids: CASIHPGEGKNIQYF.

The chain combines TRBV5-1 with TRBJ2-1, with 9 positions matching TRBD1. Germline loops: CDR1 SGHRS, CDR2 YFSETQ. This CDR3 is 15 amino acids long. V shed 4 bases, J shed 3 bases, and the junction held 5 bases outside the gene matches. The CDR3 loop is CASSATGQGYNEQFF. The CDR3 DNA reads as TGCGCCAGCAGCGCAACGGGACAGGGCTACAATGAGCAGTTCTTC.

The table lists this clone with a few counts. The J gene is TRBJ2-7, the V gene TRBV28, with a tentative D call TRBD1 (5 bases). This CDR3 has 11 residues. Germline V gene data show CDR1 as MDHEN and CDR2 as SYDVKM. The V gene lost 5 bases and the J gene lost 7 bases, with 9 bases spanning the gap. The CDR3 region is CASSHRWEQYF. In DNA form, the CDR3 reads TGTGCCAGCAGTCACAGGTGGGAGCAGTACTTC.

V is TRBV6-5 and J is TRBJ1-6; 8 nucleotides line up with TRBD1. The CDR3 is 14 residues long. In germline, CDR1 is MNHEY, CDR2 SVGAGI. After removal of 6 bases from V and 8 bases from J, the junction contained 6 bases not matched to a gene. CDR3 protein: CASRPGQGYSPLHF. CDR3 sequence (DNA): TGTGCCAGCAGACCCGGACAGGGATATTCACCCCTCCACTTT.

This sequence joins TRBV28 and TRBJ1-4; 8 bases are a match to TRBD1. Looked up from germline, CDR1 is MDHEN and CDR2 is SYDVKM. The CDR3 is made up of 14 amino acids. Trimming at V came to 7 bases and at J to 10 bases, leaving 11 bases not matched to a gene. Here the CDR3 DNA reads TGTGCCAGCACCTTGGACAGGGCCGTAGCAAAACTGTTTTTT. It codes for CASTLDRAVAKLFF.

In nucleotides, the CDR3 is TGTGCCAGCAGTTCCCCCGCTAACTATGGCTACACCTTC. It encodes CASSSPANYGYTF. The chain links TRBV27 to TRBJ1-2; D gene uncertain. Germline CDR1 MNHEY, CDR2 SMNVEV (reference sequence). The CDR3 contains 13 residues. Trimming took 4 bases from V and 0 from J, leaving 6 bases between them.

The table lists this clone with a few counts. V and J are TRBV6-5 and TRBJ1-4; D perhaps matches TRBD1 (5 bases). The germline V and J ends were trimmed by 7 bases and 2 bases, with 8 bases remaining between them. This CDR3 is built from 13 residues. The germline V gene encodes CDR1 MNHEY and CDR2 SVGAGI. The CDR3 loop reads CASTGPTNEKLFF. The CDR3 nucleotides read TGTGCCAGCACAGGGCCGACTAATGAAAAACTGTTTTTT.

The V gene is TRBV30, the J gene TRBJ1-1, with 9 nucleotides matching TRBD1. CDR3 length equals 15 residues. Germline lookup yields CDR1 GTSNPN and CDR2 SVGIG (reference sequence). Trimming removed 0 bases from V and 6 bases from J; junction bases left unmatched: 8. The CDR3 spells CAWSVIRQGVSEAFF. In nucleotides, the CDR3 is TGTGCCTGGAGTGTAATCCGACAGGGGGTATCTGAAGCTTTCTTT.

The gene calls are TRBV11-3 and TRBJ2-6, with D tentatively TRBD1 (5 bases). CDR1 is SGHNT, CDR2 YENEEA, per germline. V was pared by 1 base and J by 4 bases, with 11 bases between. This CDR3 is built from 16 residues. CDR3 residues: CASSLVGGAGANVLTF. In DNA form, the CDR3 reads TGTGCCAGCAGCTTAGTGGGTGGGGCCGGGGCCAACGTCCTGACTTTC.

This clone appeared a few times. The chain employs TRBV7-8 and TRBJ1-5; D gene uncertain. The germline V gene encodes CDR1 SGHVS and CDR2 FQNEAQ. Trimming cost V 0 bases and J 0 bases, with 9 bases left between them. CDR3 size: 16 residues. The CDR3 bases are TGTGCCAGCAGCTTAGCGCGCCACCTTAGCAATCAGCCCCAGCATTTT. Its translation: CASSLARHLSNQPQHF.

This sequence joins TRBV18 and TRBJ2-7, with a weak D call TRBD1 (5 bases). The germline V gene encodes CDR1 KGHSH and CDR2 LQKENI. CDR3 size: 13 residues. V lost 4 bases and J 6 bases, leaving 13 bases between the germline ends. CDR3 loop: CASSLTEDIEQYF. The CDR3 DNA reads as TGTGCCAGCTCACTTACAGAGGACATCGAGCAGTACTTC.

The chain combines TRBV6-6 with TRBJ2-7, with 10 nucleotides matching TRBD2. V dropped 2 bases and J dropped 6; count of bases not matched to a gene: 7. Germline V lookup: CDR1 MNHNY, CDR2 SVGAGI (reference sequence). The CDR3 spans 15 residues. The DNA of the CDR3 is TGTGCCAGCAGTTACGCCTCTAGCGGGAGTTCCGAGCAGTACTTC. It specifies CASSYASSGSSEQYF.

This chain links TRBV9 with TRBJ1-3, with D perhaps TRBD1 (5 bases). The CDR3 has 14 residues. The germline gives CDR1 SGDLS, CDR2 YYNGEE. V was trimmed by 4 bases and J by 3 bases, leaving 11 bases between them. For the CDR3, the DNA is TGTGCCAGCAGCTCAGGGACTCTTGGAAACACCATATATTTT. Its translation: CASSSGTLGNTIYF.

The chain couples TRBV4-3 to TRBJ1-2; no definite D call. Germline V gene data show CDR1 as LGHNA and CDR2 as YSLEER. Trimming pared 0 bases from V and 1 base from J, leaving 9 bases between. CDR3 length: 15 residues. As DNA, the CDR3 is TGCGCCAGCAGCCAAGATTCAGGAAGTAACTATGGCTACACCTTC. This sequence encodes CASSQDSGSNYGYTF.

This clone was seen a single time. This chain uses TRBV29-1 with TRBJ2-5; possibly TRBD1 for D (6 bases). Trimming stripped 7 bases from V and 1 base from J, with 13 bases between. The CDR3 contains 13 residues. Germline loops: CDR1 SQVTM, CDR2 ANQGSEA. The CDR3 is CSAERGIQETQYF. The CDR3 DNA reads as TGCAGCGCCGAGAGGGGGATCCAAGAGACCCAGTACTTC. Drawing the rest from reference TRBV29-1 and TRBJ2-5, the complete variable domain is SAVISQKPSRDICQRGTSLTIQCQVDSQVTMMFWYRQQPGQSLTLIATANQGSEATYESGFVIDKFPISRPNLTFSTLTVSNMSPEDSSIYLCSAERGIQETQYFGPGTRLLVL.